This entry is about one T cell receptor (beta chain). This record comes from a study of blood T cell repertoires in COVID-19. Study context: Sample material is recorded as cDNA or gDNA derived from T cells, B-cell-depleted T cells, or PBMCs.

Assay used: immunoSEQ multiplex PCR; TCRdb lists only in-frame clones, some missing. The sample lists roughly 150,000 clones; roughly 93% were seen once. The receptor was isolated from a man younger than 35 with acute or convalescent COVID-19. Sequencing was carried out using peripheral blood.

The CDR3 nucleotides read TGTGCCATCAGTGCAAGGCCTAGCAACACAGATACGCAGTATTTT. It is translated as CAISARPSNTDTQYF. This chain uses TRBV10-3 with TRBJ2-3; D possibly corresponds to TRBD2 (5 bases). The CDR3 extends over 15 amino acids. Germline V gene data show CDR1 as ENHRY and CDR2 as SYGVKD. Deletions cut 4 bases from V and 2 bases from J, with 13 bases between.